The 3 T cell receptor beta chains listed next were all sequenced from one sample in a study of blood T cell repertoires in COVID-19. Produced via immunoSEQ multiplex PCR; TCRdb's table is partial and in-frame only. The sample includes about 180,000 clones, over 80% seen only once; the top ten take about 7%. The sample comprised peripheral blood. Receptors were obtained from a woman in her forties with COVID-19, enrolled during active disease.

This chain links TRBV5-1 with TRBJ2-3, with TRBD1 as a possible D gene (5 bases). Germline V gene sequence: CDR1 SGHRS, CDR2 YFSETQ. The CDR3 length is 13 residues. The V end lost 0 bases, the J end lost 5 bases, and 7 bases lay between the germline ends. CDR3 coding DNA: TGCGCCAGCAGCTTGGTCAGGGAAGATACGCAGTATTTT. Its protein is CASSLVREDTQYF.

This clone has only one observation. V gene TRBV5-6 combines with J gene TRBJ1-4, with TRBD1 matching over 8 bases. The V and J ends lost 3 bases and 8 bases, in that order; junction bases with no gene match: 3. Germline V gives CDR1 SGHDT, CDR2 YYEEEE. The CDR3 contains 13 residues. CDR3 nucleotide sequence: TGTGCCAGCAGCTACGGACAGGGAGAAAAACTGTTTTTT. Residues: CASSYGQGEKLFF.

This clone was recorded once. This sequence joins TRBV28 and TRBJ1-2, with 9 bases that match TRBD1. Germline V gives CDR1 MDHEN, CDR2 SYDVKM. V shed 3 bases, J shed 6 bases, and the junction held 8 bases outside the gene matches. The CDR3 length is 15 residues. The CDR3, as DNA: TGTGCCAGCAGTTTTGTGGACAGGGGTACTAATGGCTACACCTTC. It specifies CASSFVDRGTNGYTF.